One sample yielded the 31 T cell receptor beta chains listed below, sequenced in a study of blood T cell repertoires in COVID-19 (TCRdb year 2020). The library was generated by the immunoSEQ multiplex PCR assay. TCRdb obtained this table from immuneACCESS and retained in-frame rearrangements with V and J assigned. These tables miss some clones; where compared with another copy, unresolved V genes account for less than half of the shortfall, and the remainder is unexplained. The sample includes some 140,000 clones, with about four fifths observed a single time. The ten largest clones take up around 13% of the sample. Sequenced: peripheral blood. These receptors all stem from an elderly man with acute or convalescent COVID-19.

The J gene is TRBJ2-5, the V gene TRBV7-2, with 7 positions matching TRBD1. The V and J ends lost 5 bases and 3 bases, in that order; junction bases with no gene match: 3. The CDR3 is 13 residues long. The V gene's germline CDR1 is SGHTA and CDR2 FQGNSA. The CDR3 loop reads CASSITGEETQYF. In DNA, the CDR3 is TGTGCCAGCAGCATCACAGGGGAAGAGACCCAGTACTTC. The full variable domain, completed using reference TRBV7-2 and TRBJ2-5, is GAGVSQSPSNKVTEKGKDVELRCDPISGHTALYWYRQSLGQGLEFLIYFQGNSAPDKSGLPSDRFSAERTGGSVSTLTIQRTQQEDSAVYLCASSITGEETQYFGPGTRLLVL.

The chain carries TRBV7-2 and TRBJ2-2; 12 bases line up with TRBD2. The germline V gene encodes CDR1 SGHTA and CDR2 FQGNSA. This CDR3 comprises 18 residues. Losses at the gene ends were 3 bases for V and 2 bases for J; bases not matched to a gene: 7. The DNA of the CDR3 is TGTGCCAGCAGCTTCGACGGACTAGCGGGACCAAACACCGGGGAGCTGTTTTTT. Translation gives CASSFDGLAGPNTGELFF.

The chain combines TRBV7-2 with TRBJ2-3; TRBD2 aligns across 12 bases. CDR3 length: 16 amino acids. The germline V gene has CDR1 SGHTA and CDR2 FQGNSA. Trimming took 2 bases from V and 4 from J; bases not matched to a gene: 4. This CDR3 reads CASSLSSGGASDTQYF. The CDR3 coding sequence is TGTGCCAGCAGCTTATCTAGCGGGGGGGCCTCAGATACGCAGTATTTT.

The V gene is TRBV6-6, the J gene TRBJ1-5, with a weak D call TRBD1 (5 bases). Trimming removed 2 bases at V and 4 bases at J, with 9 bases between. This CDR3 is 14 amino acids long. Germline CDR1 and CDR2: MNHNY and SVGAGI (reference sequence). The CDR3 sequence is CASSYAGLNQPQHF. CDR3 in DNA: TGTGCCAGCAGTTACGCAGGGTTAAATCAGCCCCAGCATTTT.

The chain uses TRBV9 and TRBJ2-1, with D possibly being TRBD1 (6 bases). This CDR3 spans 13 amino acids. Germline V gives CDR1 SGDLS, CDR2 YYNGEE. V lost 1 base, J lost 5 bases, and 7 bases lay in between. The CDR3 bases are TGTGCCAGCAGCGTAAAGGGGGACAATGAGCAGTTCTTC. Protein sequence: CASSVKGDNEQFF.

The chain employs TRBV5-6 and TRBJ2-3; 7 bases fit TRBD2. CDR1 and CDR2 (germline): SGHDT, YYEEEE. Trimming took 4 bases from V and 6 from J; bases not matched to a gene: 17. The CDR3 has 17 residues. The CDR3: CASSPRGTNGRVDTQYF. The CDR3, as DNA: TGTGCCAGCAGCCCTCGGGGGACTAATGGTAGGGTGGATACGCAGTATTTT.

This rearrangement joins TRBV4-3 to TRBJ2-2; 8 bases align to TRBD1. V trimming: 0 bases; J trimming: 4 bases; junction bases outside the gene matches: 4. This CDR3 region has 16 residues. Germline values: CDR1 LGHNA, CDR2 YSLEER. CDR3 coding DNA: TGCGCCAGCAGCCAAGAGACAGGGGCGATCACCGGGGAGCTGTTTTTT. This encodes CASSQETGAITGELFF.

This CDR3 reads CASSYMRYQPQHF. CDR3 DNA: TGTGCCAGCAGTTACATGAGGTATCAGCCCCAGCATTTT. This chain connects TRBV6-5 to TRBJ1-5; D is uncertain. Germline CDR1 is MNHEY and CDR2 is SVGAGI. This CDR3 has 13 amino acids. The germline V and J ends were trimmed by 2 bases and 5 bases, with 7 bases remaining between them.

The V call is TRBV7-2, the J call TRBJ1-2; the match to TRBD1 covers 7 bases. The junction had 6 bases not matched to a gene; V was cut back by 6 bases and J by 2 bases. CDR1 is SGHTA and CDR2 is FQGNSA in the germline V gene. The CDR3 contains 14 residues. The CDR3 nucleotides read TGTGCCAGCAGTCCTATGGGACAGAACTATGGCTACACCTTC. It translates to CASSPMGQNYGYTF.

CDR3 loop: CASSYPGGHTEAFF. The CDR3 bases are TGTGCCAGCAGCTACCCCGGGGGACACACTGAAGCTTTCTTT. The chain couples TRBV11-2 to TRBJ1-1; D might be TRBD1 (5 bases). The CDR3 is made up of 14 amino acids. V was trimmed by 4 bases and J by 3 bases, leaving 12 bases between them. CDR1 and CDR2 (germline): SGHAT, FQNNGV.

J is TRBJ1-5 and V is TRBV30; the D is unclear. Trimming shortened V by 4 bases and J by 0 bases, and 7 bases separated the two germline ends. This CDR3 comprises 13 residues. Germline CDR1 reads GTSNPN; CDR2 reads SVGIG (reference sequence). In nucleotides, the CDR3 is TGTGCCTGGACAGGTCATAGCAATCAGCCCCAGCATTTT. It translates to CAWTGHSNQPQHF.

The chain is built from TRBV20-1 and TRBJ2-3; unclear D gene. Per the germline V gene, CDR1 is DFQATT and CDR2 is SNEGSKA (reference sequence). V was trimmed by 5 bases and J by 7 bases, leaving 10 bases between them. The CDR3 is made up of 11 amino acids. CDR3 nucleotide sequence: TGCAGTGCTCCGGTGATTCATACGCAGTATTTT. Translation: CSAPVIHTQYF.

The gene calls are TRBV5-1 and TRBJ2-2; TRBD1 might be the D (6 bases). Deletions cut 2 bases from V and 5 bases from J, with 7 bases between. The V gene's germline CDR1 is SGHRS and CDR2 YFSETQ. The CDR3 totals 13 residues. CDR3 coding DNA: TGCGCCAGCAGCTTAGGGGGTACCGGGGAGCTGTTTTTT. Translated, it gives CASSLGGTGELFF. The whole variable domain, remainder taken from reference TRBV5-1 and TRBJ2-2, is KAGVTQTPRYLIKTRGQQVTLSCSPISGHRSVSWYQQTPGQGLQFLFEYFSETQRNKGNFPGRFSGRQFSNSRSEMNVSTLELGDSALYLCASSLGGTGELFFGEGSRLTVL.

The chain employs TRBV5-1 and TRBJ1-2, with D maybe TRBD1 (6 bases). V shed 3 bases and J shed 4 bases, with 13 bases lying between them. The CDR3 covers 14 residues. Germline CDR1 is SGHRS and CDR2 is YFSETQ. In DNA, the CDR3 is TGCGCCAGCAGCTCCGGACAGAGAAGCTATGGCTACACCTTC. Translation: CASSSGQRSYGYTF.

CDR3 nucleotide sequence: TGTGCCAGCTCACCCCCCGGGACAGCCACCAGTTCTAATGAAAAACTGTTTTTT. This codes for CASSPPGTATSSNEKLFF. V is TRBV18 and J is TRBJ1-4, with 7 bases aligning to TRBD1. V shed 3 bases and J 3 bases; nucleotides not matched to a gene: 13. The CDR3 has 18 amino acids. Per the germline V gene, CDR1 is KGHSH and CDR2 is LQKENI.

The chain has TRBV19 and TRBJ2-2; tentative D call: TRBD1 (5 bases). Germline-derived CDR1 and CDR2 are LNHDA and SQIVND (reference sequence). The CDR3 sequence is 14 residues long. V dropped 7 bases and J dropped 5 bases, with 14 bases sitting between them. The CDR3 region is CASISGQQTGELFF. CDR3 sequence (DNA): TGTGCCAGTATATCCGGACAACAGACCGGGGAGCTGTTTTTT.

The chain uses TRBV19 and TRBJ1-2, with a possible D match to TRBD1 (6 bases). V was cut by 3 bases and J by 3 bases, with 8 bases left in between. CDR1 is LNHDA, CDR2 SQIVND, per germline (reference sequence). The CDR3 runs to 13 residues. The CDR3 region has the DNA TGTGCCAGTAGTATGGCAGGGGACTATGGCTACACCTTC. It translates to CASSMAGDYGYTF.

This clone was found a few times. The rearrangement links TRBV7-2 to TRBJ2-7, with TRBD2 as a possible D gene (6 bases). With 5 bases removed from V and 4 bases from J, the gap between germline ends came to 12 bases. The CDR3 length is 13 residues. Germline assignment: CDR1 SGHTA and CDR2 FQGNSA. The CDR3 loop is CASSRRGRYEQYF. DNA of the CDR3: TGTGCCAGCAGCCGGCGGGGCAGGTACGAGCAGTACTTC.

The chain's CDR3 is CASSSPTGQGDETQYF. Written as DNA, the CDR3 is TGTGCCAGCAGCTCACCCACGGGACAGGGGGACGAGACCCAGTACTTC. The chain employs TRBV7-7 and TRBJ2-5; 11 positions agree with TRBD1. Trimming at V came to 4 bases and at J to 5 bases, leaving 9 bases not matched to a gene. Germline CDR1 SSHAT, CDR2 FNYEAQ (reference sequence). This CDR3 comprises 16 residues.

This rearrangement joins TRBV9 to TRBJ2-1, with D perhaps matching TRBD1 (6 bases). The V end was cut by 0 bases, the J end by 7 bases, with 8 bases between. The CDR3 is 13 residues long. Germline V gives CDR1 SGDLS, CDR2 YYNGEE. The CDR3 nucleotides read TGTGCCAGCAGCGTAGTACAGGGAAATGAGCAGTTCTTC. This sequence encodes CASSVVQGNEQFF.

Only a few counts were recorded for this clone. The chain has TRBV10-1 and TRBJ1-5; unclear D gene. Per germline, CDR1 WNHNN and CDR2 SYGVQD (reference sequence). Trimming stripped 8 bases from V and 3 bases from J, with 14 bases between. The CDR3 is made up of 14 amino acids. CDR3: CASGGRMNNQPQHF. As DNA, the CDR3 is TGCGCCAGCGGTGGGCGGATGAACAATCAGCCCCAGCATTTT.

The chain employs TRBV5-1 and TRBJ1-4; D is unresolved. The CDR3 covers 13 residues. Germline CDR1 reads SGHRS; CDR2 reads YFSETQ. Trimming left V 0 bases short and J 6 bases short, with 6 bases between. CDR3: CASSLGDYEKLFF. CDR3 coding DNA: TGCGCCAGCAGCTTGGGAGATTATGAAAAACTGTTTTTT.

This chain uses TRBV4-1 with TRBJ2-3; 9 bases align to TRBD1. The CDR3 contains 15 residues. CDR1 and CDR2 (germline): MGHRA, YSYEKL. V dropped 4 bases and J dropped 3; count of bases not matched to a gene: 5. CDR3 region: CASSRRDRETDTQYF. In DNA, the CDR3 is TGCGCCAGCAGCCGCCGGGACAGGGAAACAGATACGCAGTATTTT.

The rearrangement joins TRBV7-9 to TRBJ2-3, with 8 bases matching TRBD2. The CDR3 is 18 amino acids. V dropped 0 bases and J dropped 4; count of bases not matched to a gene: 12. In germline, CDR1 is SEHNR, CDR2 FQNEAQ (reference sequence). DNA for the CDR3: TGTGCCAGCAGCTTAGCAATGACCGGGACTAGAAGGGCAGATACGCAGTATTTT. This sequence encodes CASSLAMTGTRRADTQYF.

The rearrangement links TRBV9 to TRBJ1-1, with no clear D. CDR1 and CDR2 (germline): SGDLS, YYNGEE. V gave up 4 bases and J gave up 6 bases, with 16 bases separating them. The CDR3 runs 14 residues. In nucleotides, the CDR3 is TGTGCCAGCAGCCCTCAGACGGCGAGGCCTGAAGCTTTCTTT. Translation gives CASSPQTARPEAFF.

The chain joins TRBV7-9 to TRBJ1-1; possible D gene TRBD1, 6 bases. Germline V gene data show CDR1 as SEHNR and CDR2 as FQNEAQ (reference sequence). This CDR3 spans 12 amino acids. Trimming shortened V by 6 bases and J by 1 base, and 6 bases separated the two germline ends. The CDR3 DNA reads as TGTGCCAGCAGGACAGGGAACACTGAAGCTTTCTTT. This codes for CASRTGNTEAFF.

The rearrangement links TRBV5-1 to TRBJ1-2, with D hard to call. Germline values: CDR1 SGHRS, CDR2 YFSETQ. The CDR3 loop spans 12 amino acids. Trimming stripped 2 bases from V and 4 bases from J, with 6 bases between. The CDR3 loop is CASSLDTYGYTF. The CDR3 bases are TGCGCCAGCAGCTTAGACACCTATGGCTACACCTTC.

V is TRBV28 and J is TRBJ2-7; a possible D gene is TRBD2 (6 bases). The germline V and J ends were trimmed by 7 bases and 1 base, with 11 bases remaining between them. There are 13 residues in the CDR3. Germline loops: CDR1 MDHEN, CDR2 SYDVKM. DNA of the CDR3: TGTGCCAGCACCCCGGGGACTTCCTACGAGCAGTACTTC. Its protein is CASTPGTSYEQYF.

V is TRBV5-1 and J is TRBJ1-4, with 8 bases lining up with TRBD1. The CDR3 is made up of 16 amino acids. Germline trimming cut 2 bases from V and 6 bases from J; bases unmatched to any gene: 9. Germline values: CDR1 SGHRS, CDR2 YFSETQ. This CDR3 reads CASSLTGQGGYEKLFF. For the CDR3, the DNA is TGCGCCAGCAGCTTAACCGGACAGGGCGGTTATGAAAAACTGTTTTTT.

The CDR3 region has the DNA TGTGCCAGCAGCTTGTCTGGCGGCCCCACAGATACGCAGTATTTT. It yields the protein CASSLSGGPTDTQYF. This chain joins TRBV7-6 and TRBJ2-3; no clear D. Germline CDR1 reads SGHVS; CDR2 reads FNYEAQ. The CDR3 has 15 amino acids. V lost 3 bases, J lost 2 bases, and 12 bases lay in between. Full variable domain (rest looked up from reference TRBV7-6 and TRBJ2-3): GAGVSQSPRYKVTKRGQDVALRCDPISGHVSLYWYRQALGQGPEFLTYFNYEAQQDKSGLPNDRFSAERPEGSISTLTIQRTEQRDSAMYRCASSLSGGPTDTQYFGPGTRLTVL.

The chain combines TRBV19 with TRBJ1-2, with 7 nucleotides matching TRBD1. The CDR3 has 14 amino acids. Germline V lookup: CDR1 LNHDA, CDR2 SQIVND (reference sequence). The V segment lost 3 bases and the J segment 2 bases; nucleotides outside the gene matches: 3. CDR3 residues: CASSIRGMNYGYTF. The DNA of the CDR3 is TGTGCCAGTAGTATCAGGGGGATGAACTATGGCTACACCTTC. Looking up the rest from reference TRBV19 and TRBJ1-2 gives the full variable domain: DGGITQSPKYLFRKEGQNVTLSCEQNLNHDAMYWYRQDPGQGLRLIYYSQIVNDFQKGDIAEGYSVSREKKESFPLTVTSAQKNPTAFYLCASSIRGMNYGYTFGSGTRLTVV.